This T cell receptor beta chain was captured by sequencing in a study of T-cell memory formation after mild COVID-19. Study as a whole: TCR clusters were largely donor specific.

Study-level points and caveats: Among CD4+ contracting clones, most were CM and EM, and CD8+ ones EMRA. Pre-infection memory held some responding clones, suggesting pre-existing cross-reactive T cells responded.

Employing constant-segment primers, 5'RACE generated TCR alpha and TCR beta cDNA libraries bearing sample barcodes and UMIs. TCRdb re-derived calls from the 5' RACE reads in MiXCR, one entry per CDR3 protein. The sample has 250,000 or so distinct CDR3 sequences; around 10% are singletons. V was pared by 7 bases and J by 6 bases, with 13 bases of the junction left unmatched. CDR3 length: 15 residues. Germline lookup yields CDR1 ENHRY and CDR2 SYGVKD. This clonotype was detected ten times or more. What it binds is unknown. The receptor was derived from a man aged 18-30 years who had mild COVID-19 (a few samples of this study predate the infection). Cell type and time point are not known. Material: PBMCs or a T cell subset sorted from them (not recorded which). J is TRBJ2-7 and V is TRBV10-3; 9 bases are a match to TRBD1. CDR3 amino acids: CAINRDRVPPLEQYF. The CDR3 nucleotides are TGTGCCATCAATCGGGACAGGGTCCCTCCCCTCGAGCAGTACTTC.